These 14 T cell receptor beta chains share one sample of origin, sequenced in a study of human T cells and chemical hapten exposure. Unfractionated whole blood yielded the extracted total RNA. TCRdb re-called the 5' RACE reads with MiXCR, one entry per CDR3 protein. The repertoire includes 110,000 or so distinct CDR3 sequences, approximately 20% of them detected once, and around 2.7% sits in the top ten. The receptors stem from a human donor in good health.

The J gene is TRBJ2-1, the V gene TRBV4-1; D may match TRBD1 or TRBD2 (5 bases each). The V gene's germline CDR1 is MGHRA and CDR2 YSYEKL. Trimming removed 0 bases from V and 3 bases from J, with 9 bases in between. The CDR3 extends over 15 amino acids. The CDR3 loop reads CASSQEEGIYNEQFF. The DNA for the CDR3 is TGCGCCAGCAGCCAAGAAGAGGGGATCTACAATGAGCAGTTCTTC.

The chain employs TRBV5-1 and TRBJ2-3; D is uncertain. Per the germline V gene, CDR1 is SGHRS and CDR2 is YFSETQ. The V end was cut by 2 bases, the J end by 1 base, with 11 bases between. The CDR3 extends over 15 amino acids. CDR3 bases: TGCGCCAGCAGCTTCGGTAGGCCCGGCACAGATACGCAGTATTTT. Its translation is CASSFGRPGTDTQYF.

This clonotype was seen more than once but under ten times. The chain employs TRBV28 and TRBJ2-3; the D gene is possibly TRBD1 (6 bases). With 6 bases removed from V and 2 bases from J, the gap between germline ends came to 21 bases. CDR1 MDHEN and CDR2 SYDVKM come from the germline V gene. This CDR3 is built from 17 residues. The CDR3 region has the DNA TGTGCCAGCAGGATCACCTCGACAGGCCCCCTCACAGATACGCAGTATTTT. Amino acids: CASRITSTGPLTDTQYF.

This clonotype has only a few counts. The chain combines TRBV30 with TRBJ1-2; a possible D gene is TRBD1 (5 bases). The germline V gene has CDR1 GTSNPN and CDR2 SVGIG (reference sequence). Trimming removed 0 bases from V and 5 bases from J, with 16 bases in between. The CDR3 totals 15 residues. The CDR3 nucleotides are TGTGCCTGGAGTGTACGGGGCCAAGGGAAGTATGGCTACACCTTC. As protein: CAWSVRGQGKYGYTF.

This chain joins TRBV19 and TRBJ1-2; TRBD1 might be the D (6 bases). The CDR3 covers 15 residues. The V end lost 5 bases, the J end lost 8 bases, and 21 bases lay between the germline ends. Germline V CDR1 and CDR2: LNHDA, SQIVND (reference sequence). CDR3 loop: CASSSQGPTAGGYTF. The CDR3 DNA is TGTGCCAGTAGTTCACAGGGACCCACGGCGGGAGGCTACACCTTC.

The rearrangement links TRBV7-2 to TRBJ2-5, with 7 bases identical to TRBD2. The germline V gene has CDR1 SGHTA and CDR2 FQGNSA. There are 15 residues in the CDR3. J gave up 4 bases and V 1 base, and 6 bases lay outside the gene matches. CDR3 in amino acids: CASSLVAGEGETQYF. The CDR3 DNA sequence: TGTGCCAGCAGCTTAGTGGCGGGAGAAGGAGAGACCCAGTACTTC.

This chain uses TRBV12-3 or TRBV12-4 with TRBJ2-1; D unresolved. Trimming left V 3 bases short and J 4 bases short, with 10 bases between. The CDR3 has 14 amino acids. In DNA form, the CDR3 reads TGTGCCAGCAGTTTCCTGATGGGTTACAATGAGCAGTTCTTC. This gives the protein CASSFLMGYNEQFF.

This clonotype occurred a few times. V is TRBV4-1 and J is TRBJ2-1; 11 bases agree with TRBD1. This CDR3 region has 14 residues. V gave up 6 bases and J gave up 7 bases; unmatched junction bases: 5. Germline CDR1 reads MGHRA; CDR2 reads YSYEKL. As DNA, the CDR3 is TGCGCCAGCAGAGGACAGGGGGCTTGGAATGAGCAGTTCTTC. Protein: CASRGQGAWNEQFF.

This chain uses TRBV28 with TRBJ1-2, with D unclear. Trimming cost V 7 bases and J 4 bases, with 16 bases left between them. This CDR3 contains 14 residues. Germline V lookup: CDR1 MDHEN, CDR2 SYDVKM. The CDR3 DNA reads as TGTGCCAGCACCCCTTATCGGGGATTCTATGGCTACACCTTC. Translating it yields CASTPYRGFYGYTF.

In nucleotides, the CDR3 is TGTGCCAGCAGCTTAGAACCAGCGGGAGCCCGAGAGACCCAGTACTTC. This gives the protein CASSLEPAGARETQYF. V and J are TRBV11-2 and TRBJ2-5; 8 bases fit TRBD2. The CDR3 totals 16 residues. J was trimmed by 4 bases and V by 0 bases; bases with no gene match: 7. Looked up from germline, CDR1 is SGHAT and CDR2 is FQNNGV.

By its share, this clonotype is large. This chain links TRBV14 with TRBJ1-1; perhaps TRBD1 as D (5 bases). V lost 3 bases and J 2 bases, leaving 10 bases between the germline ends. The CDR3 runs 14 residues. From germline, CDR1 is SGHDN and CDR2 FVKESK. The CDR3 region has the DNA TGTGCCAGCAGCCAGTGGGGGGTAAACACTGAAGCTTTCTTT. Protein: CASSQWGVNTEAFF. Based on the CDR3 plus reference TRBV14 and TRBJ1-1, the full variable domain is EAGVTQFPSHSVIEKGQTVTLRCDPISGHDNLYWYRRVMGKEIKFLLHFVKESKQDESGMPNNRFLAERTGGTYSTLKVQPAELEDSGVYFCASSQWGVNTEAFFGQGTRLTVV.

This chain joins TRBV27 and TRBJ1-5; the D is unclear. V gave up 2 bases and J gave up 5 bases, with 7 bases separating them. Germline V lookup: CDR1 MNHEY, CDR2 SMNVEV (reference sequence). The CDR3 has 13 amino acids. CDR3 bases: TGTGCCAGCAGTTTAGCAGGTTATCAGCCCCAGCATTTT. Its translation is CASSLAGYQPQHF.

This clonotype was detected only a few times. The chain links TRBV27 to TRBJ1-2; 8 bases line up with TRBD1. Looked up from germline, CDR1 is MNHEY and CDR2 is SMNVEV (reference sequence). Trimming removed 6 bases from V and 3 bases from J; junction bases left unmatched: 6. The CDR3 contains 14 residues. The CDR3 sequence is CASRAGQVDYGYTF. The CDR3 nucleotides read TGTGCCAGCAGAGCGGGACAGGTTGACTATGGCTACACCTTC.

The CDR3 here is CASSQAGTSGGNSYTQYF. The CDR3 DNA follows: TGTGCCAGCAGCCAAGCCGGGACTAGCGGGGGCAATTCATATACGCAGTATTTT. The V gene is TRBV4-2, the J gene TRBJ2-3; TRBD2 aligns across 14 bases. The V gene end was trimmed by 1 base and the J gene end by 7 bases; junction bases not matched to a gene: 10. The CDR3 has 18 residues. Germline V CDR1 and CDR2: LGHNA, YNFKEQ.